This section outlines one T cell receptor beta chain sequence together with its context. These data are taken from a study of T cell clonotyping in hematopoietic cell transplantation. V dropped 4 bases and J dropped 3 bases, with 9 bases sitting between them. The CDR3 runs to 13 residues. Germline loops: CDR1 MDHEN, CDR2 SYDVKM. Clones were sequenced by immunoSEQ multiplex PCR, and TCRdb holds only the in-frame ones, with some missing. The table lists approximately 70,000 clones, over 90% of them singletons. Sample: peripheral blood mononuclear cells. The rearrangement uses TRBV28 and TRBJ1-1, with a possible D match to TRBD1 (5 bases). This TCR derives from a man in his fifties in good health. Some clones in this sample may be carry-over from other donors' samples. For the CDR3, the DNA is TGTGCCAGCAGTTGGGGACGGGACACTGAAGCTTTCTTT. It is translated as CASSWGRDTEAFF. The full variable domain, rest sourced from reference TRBV28 and TRBJ1-1, is DVKVTQSSRYLVKRTGEKVFLECVQDMDHENMFWYRQDPGLGLRLIYFSYDVKMKEKGDIPEGYSVSREKKERFSLILESASTNQTSMYLCASSWGRDTEAFFGQGTRLTVV.